This T cell receptor (beta chain) stems from a study of blood T cell repertoires in COVID-19. Produced via immunoSEQ multiplex PCR; TCRdb's table is partial and in-frame only. The sample consists of about 250,000 clones, around 80% of them appearing once. Only one count was recorded for this clone. The receptor was derived from a man aged 35 to 55 who had been exposed to COVID-19. The sequenced sample was PBMCs or T cells enriched from blood (not recorded which).

In DNA form, the CDR3 reads TGTGCCACCGTACCGGGACTAGCGGGAGCCGGGGAGCTGTTTTTT. This translates into CATVPGLAGAGELFF. This chain joins TRBV15 and TRBJ2-2; 14 bases fit TRBD2. Trimming removed 8 bases from V and 6 bases from J; junction bases left unmatched: 5. The CDR3 is made up of 15 amino acids. Germline V gives CDR1 LNHNV, CDR2 YYDKDF (reference sequence).